The T cell receptor beta chain described here comes from a study of T cells in Graves' hyperthyroidism and ophthalmopathy. Study-level background: Peripheral blood was secured at the point of initial diagnosis, before any treatment.

The germline gives CDR1 SGHRS, CDR2 YFSETQ. CDR3 length equals 14 residues. Trimming shortened V by 4 bases and J by 0 bases, and 8 bases separated the two germline ends. Whole-study results and caveats: Peripheral blood also featured most of the thyroid clonotypes expanded above 0.001.

This clonotype was found many times. The antigen is undetermined. Clinical Activity Scores of at least 3, NOSPECS grades of at least 4 and durations under 3 months characterized ophthalmopathy patients. Patients were excluded for uncontrolled infection, other autoimmune disease, pregnancy or lactation. Regions amplified from RNA transcripts were the TCR beta CDR3 regions. Using the HTBI primer set, a first-round RT-PCR was run on the TCR CDR3. TCRdb processed the multiplex PCR reads anew with MiXCR; each CDR3 protein has one entry. The sample lists roughly 500,000 distinct CDR3 sequences; 16% were seen once.

This chain links TRBV5-1 with TRBJ2-4; D is undetermined. The receptor was derived from a woman aged 25 to 39 with Graves' ophthalmopathy. The sample consisted of blood. Here the CDR3 reads CASSRAGAKNIQYF. The CDR3 DNA reads TGCGCCAGCAGCCGGGCTGGAGCCAAAAACATTCAGTACTTC.